One TCR beta chain is described in this entry. What it binds is unknown. TCRdb re-called the 5' RACE reads through MiXCR, storing one row per CDR3 protein. The table has under 15,000 distinct CDR3 sequences, 11% to 15% seen once. This specimen belongs to a study of spatial heterogeneity in lung cancer. As for the study in general: Combinations of a unique TCR and a UMI were tallied in raw reads, and on average each appeared more than ten times.

The study's findings and limits: There were more appearances of ubiquitous expanded tumor TCRs in blood at resection than at follow-up.

Time point described: sample taken at primary tumor resection. The study sequenced unsorted whole RNA from tumor, nontumor lung or frozen PBMC. The roughly 79 donors had untreated early-stage non-small cell lung cancer. The sequence was collected from a male donor with early-stage non-small cell lung cancer. The sequencing here drew on PBMCs, taken at surgery.

The CDR3 coding sequence is TGTGCCAGCAGCGTACCACGGACAAGAAGCGGGGAGCTGTTTTTT. Translation gives CASSVPRTRSGELFF. The chain couples TRBV7-9 to TRBJ2-2, with TRBD1 as a possible D gene (5 bases). The CDR3 is made up of 15 amino acids. Germline CDR1 and CDR2: SEHNR and FQNEAQ (reference sequence). Between the trimmed V and J ends, which lost 5 bases and 7 bases, there was a span of 17 bases. Supplemented by reference TRBV7-9 and TRBJ2-2, the full variable domain reads DTGVSQNPRHKITKRGQNVTFRCDPISEHNRLYWYRQTLGQGPEFLTYFQNEAQLEKSRLLSDRFSAERPKGSFSTLEIQRTEQGDSAMYLCASSVPRTRSGELFFGEGSRLTVL.